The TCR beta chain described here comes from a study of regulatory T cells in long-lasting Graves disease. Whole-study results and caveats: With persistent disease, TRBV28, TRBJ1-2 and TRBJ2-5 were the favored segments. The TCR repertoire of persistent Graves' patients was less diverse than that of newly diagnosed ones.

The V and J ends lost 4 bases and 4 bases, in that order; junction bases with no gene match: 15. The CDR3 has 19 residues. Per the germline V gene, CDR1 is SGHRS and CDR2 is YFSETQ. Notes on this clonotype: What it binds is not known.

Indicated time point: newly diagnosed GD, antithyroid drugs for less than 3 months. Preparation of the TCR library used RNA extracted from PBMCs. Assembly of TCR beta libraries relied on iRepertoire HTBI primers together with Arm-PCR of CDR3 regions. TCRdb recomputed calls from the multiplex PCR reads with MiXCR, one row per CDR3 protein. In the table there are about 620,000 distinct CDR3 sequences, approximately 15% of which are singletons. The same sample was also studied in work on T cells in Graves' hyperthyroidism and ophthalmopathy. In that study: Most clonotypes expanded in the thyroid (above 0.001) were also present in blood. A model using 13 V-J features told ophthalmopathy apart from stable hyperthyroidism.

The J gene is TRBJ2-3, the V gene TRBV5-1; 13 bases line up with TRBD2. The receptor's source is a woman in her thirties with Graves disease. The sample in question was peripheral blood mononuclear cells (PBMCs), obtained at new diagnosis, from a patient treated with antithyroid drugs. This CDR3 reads CASSLRTSGGAAPADTQYF. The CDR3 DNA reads TGCGCCAGCAGCCTAAGGACTAGCGGGGGCGCAGCCCCTGCAGATACGCAGTATTTT. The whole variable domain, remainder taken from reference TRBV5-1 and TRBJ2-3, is KAGVTQTPRYLIKTRGQQVTLSCSPISGHRSVSWYQQTPGQGLQFLFEYFSETQRNKGNFPGRFSGRQFSNSRSEMNVSTLELGDSALYLCASSLRTSGGAAPADTQYFGPGTRLTVL.